The T cell receptor beta chain under discussion was sequenced for a study of shared clonotypes between healthy human individuals. A word on this clone: At the DNA level, this CDR3 is encoded by other sequences in the same sample as well.

TCRdb's table, derived via immunoSEQ multiplex PCR, lists solely in-frame clones and lacks some. Of under 2.5 million clones in the sample, 80% to 95% were seen once. V lost 4 bases to trimming and J lost 3 bases; unmatched junction nucleotides: 4. The germline CDR1 and CDR2 sequences are SGHRS and YFSETQ. CDR3 length: 14 residues. The chain recombines TRBV5-1 with TRBJ2-3; 8 nucleotides line up with TRBD1. Sequencing used naive CD4+ T cells from PBMCs. Subset of the sample: CD45RA+ positively selected. This receptor was obtained from a man younger than 30 in good health. Some clones in this sample may be carry-over from other donors' samples. The CDR3: CASSIGQGTDTQYF. The CDR3 region has the DNA TGCGCCAGCAGCATAGGACAGGGAACAGATACGCAGTATTTT.